This T cell receptor beta chain was profiled in a study of shared clonotypes between healthy human individuals. Study-level results: Richness estimates generally favored naive over memory subsets.

CDR3 size: 15 residues. V was pared by 6 bases and J by 6 bases, with 12 bases of the junction left unmatched. From germline, CDR1 is ENHRY and CDR2 SYGVKD. This clone appeared once. Its specificity is not known. Measured with immunoSEQ multiplex PCR; TCRdb has only the in-frame clones, and not every one. The table includes some 2,000,000 clones, approximately 96% detected once. The TCR sequence derives from a man aged 18 to 29 in good health. The specimen was naive CD4+ T cells sorted from blood. Subset here: CD45RA+ positively selected. This chain uses TRBV10-3 with TRBJ1-2; 8 bases are shared with TRBD1. CDR3 DNA sequence: TGTGCCATCAGAGAAGACAGGGGTGGGTACAATGGCTACACCTTC. Protein sequence: CAIREDRGGYNGYTF.